The sequence of this TCR beta chain was determined in a study of T cells in localized non-small cell lung cancer. General study findings and limits: Heterogeneity is still possible, as just one tumor region was sequenced. Uninvolved adjacent lung had more T cell clonality than any other tissue, topping tumor. Adjacent lung was found to contain a median roughly 50 of the top 100 tumor clones.

This clone was recorded a few times. Its target is not known. CDR3 length equals 12 residues. Germline V lookup: CDR1 SEHNR, CDR2 FQNEAQ (reference sequence). Trimming shortened V by 0 bases and J by 7 bases, and 4 bases separated the two germline ends. Here immunoSEQ multiplex PCR was the method, and the copy in TCRdb shows in-frame clones only, minus some. The sample yields approximately 100,000 clones, approximately 91% seen once. The TCR sequence derives from a woman aged 35 to 70 with stage II squamous cell lung carcinoma. Sequencing was performed on PBMCs, taken before any cancer treatment. This rearrangement joins TRBV7-9 to TRBJ1-5; D unresolved. CDR3 coding DNA: TGTGCCAGCAGCTTAGCGGGCCAGCCCCAGCATTTT. Translating it yields CASSLAGQPQHF. The variable domain in full, completed from reference TRBV7-9 and TRBJ1-5, reads DTGVSQNPRHKITKRGQNVTFRCDPISEHNRLYWYRQTLGQGPEFLTYFQNEAQLEKSRLLSDRFSAERPKGSFSTLEIQRTEQGDSAMYLCASSLAGQPQHFGDGTRLSIL.